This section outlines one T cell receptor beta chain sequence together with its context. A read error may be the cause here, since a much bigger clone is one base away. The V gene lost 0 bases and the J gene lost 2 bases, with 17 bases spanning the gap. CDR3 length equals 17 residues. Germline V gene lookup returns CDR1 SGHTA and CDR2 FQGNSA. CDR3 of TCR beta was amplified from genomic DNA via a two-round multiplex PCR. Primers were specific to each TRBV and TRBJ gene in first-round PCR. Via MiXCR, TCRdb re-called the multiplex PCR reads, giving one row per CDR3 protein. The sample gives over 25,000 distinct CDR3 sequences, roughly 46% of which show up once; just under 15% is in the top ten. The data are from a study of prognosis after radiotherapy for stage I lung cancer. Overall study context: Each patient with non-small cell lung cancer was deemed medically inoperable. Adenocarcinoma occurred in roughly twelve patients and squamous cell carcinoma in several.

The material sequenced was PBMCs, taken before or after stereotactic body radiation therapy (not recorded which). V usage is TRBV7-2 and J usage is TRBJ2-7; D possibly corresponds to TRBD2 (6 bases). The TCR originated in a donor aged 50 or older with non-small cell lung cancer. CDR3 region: CASSLATPGRGTYEQYF. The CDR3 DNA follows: TGTGCCAGCAGCTTAGCCACCCCAGGCCGCGGGACCTACGAGCAGTACTTC.